These 20 T cell receptor beta chains share one sample of origin, sequenced in a study of T-cell reconstitution after alpha-beta-depleted transplantation in children. The TCRbeta library incorporated unique molecular identifiers. TCRdb processed the PCR reads anew with MiXCR; each CDR3 protein has one entry. The sample has about 400,000 distinct CDR3 sequences, around 20% seen once. Material: PBMCs from the stem cell graft donor, obtained from the stem cell graft. The receptors come from a human donor who donated a stem cell graft to a child with acute myeloid leukemia.

This clonotype has a handful of counts. The chain uses TRBV29-1 and TRBJ1-2; D gene ambiguous. Trimming removed 5 bases at V and 4 bases at J, with 8 bases between. The CDR3 is 11 residues long. Per germline, CDR1 SQVTM and CDR2 ANQGSEA. The CDR3: CSVYFGYGYTF. For the CDR3, the DNA is TGCAGCGTTTACTTCGGCTATGGCTACACCTTC.

This clonotype occurred many times. The chain employs TRBV20-1 and TRBJ1-5; D remains unclear. The CDR3 is 15 amino acids. The germline gives CDR1 DFQATT, CDR2 SNEGSKA (reference sequence). Deletions cut 2 bases from V and 5 bases from J, with 16 bases between. CDR3 amino acids: CSARPLAGSDQPQHF. The CDR3 DNA sequence: TGCAGTGCTAGACCTCTAGCGGGGTCGGATCAGCCCCAGCATTTT.

V gene TRBV5-5 combines with J gene TRBJ2-5; TRBD2 agrees at 8 bases. The CDR3 sequence is 15 residues long. Germline values: CDR1 SGHKS, CDR2 YYEKEE (reference sequence). V lost 0 bases and J lost 1; bases outside the gene matches: 2. CDR3 region: CASSLGAGAQETQYF. CDR3 bases: TGTGCCAGCAGCTTGGGAGCGGGAGCCCAAGAGACCCAGTACTTC.

This clonotype was detected many times. This chain uses TRBV12-3 or TRBV12-4 with TRBJ1-6; 7 nucleotides align to TRBD1. Unmatched junction bases numbered 10, after V lost 7 bases and J lost 7 bases. The length of the CDR3 is 15 residues. This CDR3 is CASTFRSQGNSPLHF. In DNA, the CDR3 is TGTGCCAGCACTTTTAGGTCACAGGGGAATTCACCCCTCCACTTT.

The CDR3 loop is CASSFRGGGGNEQFF. DNA for the CDR3: TGTGCCAGCAGTTTTAGGGGGGGAGGGGGCAATGAGCAGTTCTTC. The rearrangement uses TRBV28 and TRBJ2-1, with TRBD2 as a possible D gene (7 bases). V was shortened by 3 bases and J by 6 bases, with 15 bases between the two germline ends. Germline lookup yields CDR1 MDHEN and CDR2 SYDVKM. The CDR3 is 15 amino acids. The full variable domain, rest sourced from reference TRBV28 and TRBJ2-1, is DVKVTQSSRYLVKRTGEKVFLECVQDMDHENMFWYRQDPGLGLRLIYFSYDVKMKEKGDIPEGYSVSREKKERFSLILESASTNQTSMYLCASSFRGGGGNEQFFGPGTRLTVL.

This sequence joins TRBV4-1 and TRBJ2-1, with TRBD2 as a possible D gene (6 bases). The CDR3 covers 16 residues. Looked up from germline, CDR1 is MGHRA and CDR2 is YSYEKL. Trimming took 0 bases from V and 0 from J, leaving 9 bases between them. The DNA for the CDR3 is TGCGCCAGCAGCCAAGAAGCGGGCAGCTCCTACAATGAGCAGTTCTTC. As protein: CASSQEAGSSYNEQFF.

The rearrangement links TRBV15 to TRBJ1-5, with a possible D match to TRBD1 (6 bases). The CDR3 runs 16 residues. V lost 1 base to trimming and J lost 1 base, with 11 bases between them. The germline CDR1 and CDR2 sequences are LNHNV and YYDKDF (reference sequence). The CDR3 region is CATSRGAGASNQPQHF. The CDR3 bases are TGTGCCACCAGCAGAGGGGCGGGGGCGAGCAATCAGCCCCAGCATTTT.

V is TRBV6-5 and J is TRBJ2-5; 9 bases match TRBD2. The V and J ends lost 2 bases and 5 bases, in that order; junction bases with no gene match: 6. This CDR3 region has 15 residues. Germline V gene sequence: CDR1 MNHEY, CDR2 SVGAGI. As DNA, the CDR3 is TGTGCCAGCAGTTACGTAGCGGGAGAGGGTGAGACCCAGTACTTC. This sequence encodes CASSYVAGEGETQYF.

The CDR3 loop reads CATSGVGSVRSGYEQFF. The CDR3, as DNA: TGTGCCACCAGTGGTGTCGGGAGTGTCCGTTCGGGGTATGAGCAGTTCTTC. The rearrangement links TRBV24-1 to TRBJ2-1, with D maybe TRBD2 (6 bases). CDR3 length: 17 amino acids. V lost 5 bases and J lost 8, with 24 bases in between. Germline V gene sequence: CDR1 KGHDR, CDR2 SFDVKD.

This chain uses TRBV5-1 with TRBJ2-3; D remains unclear. CDR3 length equals 16 residues. Looked up from germline, CDR1 is SGHRS and CDR2 is YFSETQ. Trimming stripped 4 bases from V and 0 bases from J, with 15 bases between. Here the CDR3 reads CASSLRGISSTDTQYF. CDR3 bases: TGCGCCAGCAGCCTTCGAGGAATCTCTAGCACAGATACGCAGTATTTT.

This clonotype was observed a handful of times. The chain joins TRBV6-5 to TRBJ2-1; D might be TRBD2 (5 bases). Germline lookup yields CDR1 MNHEY and CDR2 SVGAGI. The CDR3 is made up of 12 amino acids. Trimming removed 7 bases from V and 12 bases from J, with 16 bases in between. The CDR3 sequence: CASTSEGDGQFF. The CDR3, as DNA: TGTGCCAGCACCTCTGAGGGAGATGGGCAGTTCTTC.

The chain joins TRBV15 to TRBJ2-4, with TRBD2 matching over 8 bases. V was clipped by 0 bases and J by 1 base; unmatched bases: 11. This CDR3 comprises 19 residues. Germline V gives CDR1 LNHNV, CDR2 YYDKDF (reference sequence). CDR3 DNA sequence: TGTGCCACCAGCAGAGATAGTAGCGGGAAAGGAGAGGCCAAAAACATTCAGTACTTC. Translation: CATSRDSSGKGEAKNIQYF.

There are many counts of this clonotype. CDR3 nucleotide sequence: TGTGCCAGCAGCTTAGCTCTCAATGAGCAGTTCTTC. Protein product: CASSLALNEQFF. The chain joins TRBV7-9 to TRBJ2-1; D unresolved. V shed 0 bases and J shed 6 bases, with 3 bases lying between them. Per germline, CDR1 SEHNR and CDR2 FQNEAQ (reference sequence). The CDR3 runs 12 residues.

The V call is TRBV27, the J call TRBJ2-3, with TRBD1 identical over 10 bases. CDR3 length: 19 residues. The V gene's germline CDR1 is MNHEY and CDR2 SMNVEV (reference sequence). V dropped 3 bases and J dropped 0; count of bases not matched to a gene: 12. The CDR3 DNA is TGTGCCAGCAGTTTCGGGACAGGGGCCCGATTCTCTAGCACAGATACGCAGTATTTT. Translating it yields CASSFGTGARFSSTDTQYF.

The table lists this clonotype with a count of one. CDR3 loop: CASSYSWGRGILNTEAFF. Written as DNA, the CDR3 is TGTGCCAGCAGTTACTCTTGGGGCAGGGGCATATTGAACACTGAAGCTTTCTTT. V and J are TRBV6-2 or TRBV6-3 and TRBJ1-1, with a tentative D call TRBD1 (6 bases). Germline lookup yields CDR1 MNHEY and CDR2 SVGEGT. The CDR3 is made up of 18 amino acids. The V and J ends lost 0 bases and 0 bases respectively, with 17 bases between them.

This clonotype was found a few times. J is TRBJ1-1 and V is TRBV12-3 or TRBV12-4; no clear D. V lost 3 bases and J lost 4, with 12 bases in between. This CDR3 is built from 14 residues. CDR3 residues: CASSFASSGTEAFF. The CDR3 bases are TGTGCCAGCAGTTTTGCCTCAAGCGGCACTGAAGCTTTCTTT.

The chain uses TRBV12-3 or TRBV12-4 and TRBJ1-1, with 10 nucleotides matching TRBD1. The CDR3 has 16 residues. With 6 bases clipped from V and 5 bases from J, the junction kept 12 bases outside the gene matches. The CDR3: CASSPNIRTGGTEAFF. CDR3 nucleotide sequence: TGTGCCAGCAGCCCCAATATTCGGACAGGGGGGACTGAAGCTTTCTTT.

The sample holds a few counts of this clonotype. The chain carries TRBV7-9 and TRBJ2-1, with 8 bases aligning to TRBD1. Unmatched junction bases numbered 6, after V lost 5 bases and J lost 3 bases. The CDR3 spans 15 residues. Germline V gene data show CDR1 as SEHNR and CDR2 as FQNEAQ (reference sequence). This chain's CDR3 is CASSLRDRRYNEQFF. In DNA, the CDR3 is TGTGCCAGCAGCCTCCGGGACAGGCGCTACAATGAGCAGTTCTTC.

This clonotype has a handful of counts. The rearrangement joins TRBV20-1 to TRBJ2-2; D is perhaps TRBD2 (5 bases). Trimming left V 3 bases short and J 7 bases short, with 15 bases between. In germline, CDR1 is DFQATT, CDR2 SNEGSKA (reference sequence). The CDR3 runs to 14 residues. Here the CDR3 reads CSASFRGQVGELFF. DNA of the CDR3: TGCAGTGCTAGTTTCCGAGGGCAGGTCGGGGAGCTGTTTTTT.

The V call is TRBV7-2, the J call TRBJ2-2, with D perhaps matching TRBD1 (6 bases). V lost 4 bases and J 4 bases, leaving 10 bases between the germline ends. The CDR3 runs 14 residues. CDR1 and CDR2 (germline): SGHTA, FQGNSA. CDR3 nucleotides: TGTGCCAGCAGCTACAGGGATGGCACCGGGGAGCTGTTTTTT. Protein: CASSYRDGTGELFF.